The 19 T cell receptor beta chains below all came from one sample that was sequenced in a study of blood T cell repertoires in COVID-19. Only in-frame clones appear in the TCRdb table, and some are missing; sequencing was by immunoSEQ multiplex PCR. The sample yields around 320,000 clones, roughly nine tenths seen once. What was sequenced was peripheral blood. The receptors come from a man aged 18 to 35 with active or convalescent COVID-19.

This clone was seen once. The chain joins TRBV2 to TRBJ2-7; D might be TRBD1 (6 bases). The CDR3 has 14 amino acids. Trimming cost V 9 bases and J 3 bases, with 18 bases left between them. Looked up from germline, CDR1 is SNHLY and CDR2 is FYNNEI. The CDR3 loop is CARGGSRDFYEQYF. The CDR3 bases are TGTGCCAGAGGGGGTAGCAGGGATTTCTACGAGCAGTACTTC.

The chain carries TRBV7-6 and TRBJ1-2; 7 nucleotides align to TRBD1. The CDR3 extends over 15 amino acids. The germline V gene encodes CDR1 SGHVS and CDR2 FNYEAQ. V lost 5 bases to trimming and J lost 3 bases; unmatched junction nucleotides: 9. CDR3 in amino acids: CASSASQGMDYGYTF. The CDR3 DNA sequence: TGTGCCAGCAGCGCCTCACAGGGGATGGACTATGGCTACACCTTC.

This chain links TRBV19 with TRBJ1-5, with 8 bases that match TRBD1. Germline CDR1 reads LNHDA; CDR2 reads SQIVND (reference sequence). Trimming at V came to 6 bases and at J to 6 bases, leaving 7 bases not matched to a gene. The CDR3 totals 14 residues. CDR3 nucleotides: TGTGCCAGTAGCAGACCAGGGGGCCTTCAGCCCCAGCATTTT. Translated, it gives CASSRPGGLQPQHF.

The rearrangement uses TRBV29-1 and TRBJ1-1; tentative D call: TRBD1 (6 bases). Germline V gene lookup returns CDR1 SQVTM and CDR2 ANQGSEA. V lost 7 bases, J lost 3 bases, and 15 bases lay in between. This CDR3 has 13 amino acids. In DNA form, the CDR3 reads TGCAGCGGTGGGGAGGGGGGCGACACTGAAGCTTTCTTT. Translated, it gives CSGGEGGDTEAFF.

This chain links TRBV18 with TRBJ1-5, with D possibly being TRBD1 (5 bases). Germline values: CDR1 KGHSH, CDR2 LQKENI. The CDR3 is 18 amino acids. Trimming left V 3 bases short and J 0 bases short, with 18 bases between. The CDR3 DNA sequence: TGTGCCAGCTCACCCCTAATGATACAGGATAATAGCAATCAGCCCCAGCATTTT. This codes for CASSPLMIQDNSNQPQHF.

The chain links TRBV7-2 to TRBJ1-2; no firm D call. This CDR3 is 14 amino acids long. The V and J ends lost 1 base and 7 bases respectively, with 13 bases between them. The germline V gene has CDR1 SGHTA and CDR2 FQGNSA. The CDR3: CASSLVGSLVGYTF. CDR3 nucleotides: TGTGCCAGCAGCTTAGTGGGCAGTCTGGTTGGCTACACCTTC.

J is TRBJ2-5 and V is TRBV6-5; D perhaps matches TRBD2 (5 bases). The CDR3 length is 14 residues. Germline V gene sequence: CDR1 MNHEY, CDR2 SVGAGI. V was shortened by 6 bases and J by 1 base, with 12 bases between the two germline ends. The CDR3 DNA reads as TGTGCCAGCAGGGATACTAGGCGCCAAGAGACCCAGTACTTC. It encodes CASRDTRRQETQYF.

The chain joins TRBV6-5 to TRBJ2-5, with TRBD1 identical over 7 bases. Germline CDR1 and CDR2: MNHEY and SVGAGI. The CDR3 runs to 13 residues. Unmatched junction bases numbered 6, after V lost 6 bases and J lost 5 bases. CDR3 nucleotides: TGTGCCAGCAGAAACAGGGGTCAGGAGACCCAGTACTTC. This translates into CASRNRGQETQYF.

The chain is built from TRBV28 and TRBJ2-7, with 9 bases matching TRBD2. Germline V gene lookup returns CDR1 MDHEN and CDR2 SYDVKM. The CDR3 consists of 13 residues. V shed 3 bases, J shed 6 bases, and the junction held 3 bases outside the gene matches. CDR3 sequence reads: CASSFQAGGEQYF. The CDR3 coding sequence is TGTGCCAGCAGTTTTCAAGCGGGAGGCGAGCAGTACTTC.

The chain links TRBV5-1 to TRBJ2-2, with a weak D call TRBD1 (6 bases). Germline CDR1 is SGHRS and CDR2 is YFSETQ. The CDR3 is 13 residues long. V shed 7 bases and J shed 3 bases, with 10 bases lying between them. The CDR3 here is CASGDTYTGELFF. DNA for the CDR3: TGCGCCAGCGGGGACACCTACACCGGGGAGCTGTTTTTT.

The chain recombines TRBV7-9 with TRBJ2-2; 7 nucleotides agree with TRBD1. The CDR3 is 14 amino acids. Germline V gene data show CDR1 as SEHNR and CDR2 as FQNEAQ (reference sequence). After removal of 5 bases from V and 5 bases from J, the junction contained 5 bases not matched to a gene. The CDR3 region has the DNA TGTGCCAGCAGCCTTTCGACAGGGACCGGGGAGCTGTTTTTT. As protein: CASSLSTGTGELFF.

CDR3 loop: CASSSRPSGRVLDTQYF. DNA of the CDR3: TGTGCCAGTAGTTCCCGGCCCTCGGGTCGGGTTCTAGATACGCAGTATTTT. This chain joins TRBV19 and TRBJ2-3; D is ambiguous. Germline loops: CDR1 LNHDA, CDR2 SQIVND (reference sequence). This CDR3 spans 17 amino acids. V lost 5 bases and J 5 bases, leaving 23 bases between the germline ends.

The V gene is TRBV3-1 (or the pseudogene TRBV3-2), the J gene TRBJ1-1; TRBD1 might be the D (6 bases). Trimming cost V 3 bases and J 4 bases, with 12 bases left between them. Germline V gene data show CDR1 as LGHDT and CDR2 as YNNKEL (reference sequence). This CDR3 has 14 residues. The CDR3 loop reads CASSQRGHSTEAFF. The CDR3 region has the DNA TGTGCCAGCAGCCAGAGGGGACACAGCACTGAAGCTTTCTTT.

The V and J genes are TRBV7-2 and TRBJ1-2; a possible D gene is TRBD1 (5 bases). The germline V gene encodes CDR1 SGHTA and CDR2 FQGNSA. The CDR3 is 13 amino acids. The V end was cut by 5 bases, the J end by 5 bases, with 12 bases between. The CDR3 bases are TGTGCCAGCAGCAACTCCCCAGGGTATGGCTACACCTTC. Protein product: CASSNSPGYGYTF.

The chain carries TRBV7-9 and TRBJ2-3; 7 bases agree with TRBD2. The CDR3 has 15 residues. Germline-derived CDR1 and CDR2 are SEHNR and FQNEAQ (reference sequence). With 4 bases clipped from V and 3 bases from J, the junction kept 7 bases outside the gene matches. For the CDR3, the DNA is TGTGCCAGCAGCTCCATGGCGGGGGTGACAGATACGCAGTATTTT. This codes for CASSSMAGVTDTQYF. The full variable domain, its missing parts supplied by reference TRBV7-9 and TRBJ2-3, is DTGVSQNPRHKITKRGQNVTFRCDPISEHNRLYWYRQTLGQGPEFLTYFQNEAQLEKSRLLSDRFSAERPKGSFSTLEIQRTEQGDSAMYLCASSSMAGVTDTQYFGPGTRLTVL.

The V gene is TRBV7-2, the J gene TRBJ1-5; 7 bases agree with TRBD1. From germline, CDR1 is SGHTA and CDR2 FQGNSA. V lost 4 bases to trimming and J lost 5 bases; unmatched junction nucleotides: 8. The CDR3 consists of 15 residues. The chain's CDR3 is CASSYSTGTDQPQHF. The CDR3 DNA follows: TGTGCCAGCAGCTACTCGACAGGGACAGATCAGCCCCAGCATTTT. The variable domain in full, with the rest retrieved from reference TRBV7-2 and TRBJ1-5, is GAGVSQSPSNKVTEKGKDVELRCDPISGHTALYWYRQSLGQGLEFLIYFQGNSAPDKSGLPSDRFSAERTGGSVSTLTIQRTQQEDSAVYLCASSYSTGTDQPQHFGDGTRLSIL.

The chain employs TRBV3-1 (or the pseudogene TRBV3-2) and TRBJ1-4; 9 nucleotides align to TRBD1. This CDR3 comprises 16 residues. Germline V gene sequence: CDR1 LGHDT, CDR2 YNNKEL (reference sequence). With V trimmed by 4 bases and J by 5 bases, 8 bases remained unmatched. CDR3 protein: CASSPKSGTGNEKLFF. The CDR3, as DNA: TGTGCCAGCAGCCCCAAATCCGGGACAGGGAATGAAAAACTGTTTTTT.

The CDR3 is CASTAANLANYGYTF. CDR3 DNA: TGTGCCAGCACGGCAGCGAACCTAGCTAACTATGGCTACACCTTC. The chain joins TRBV6-5 to TRBJ1-2; D gene unclear. The germline CDR1 and CDR2 sequences are MNHEY and SVGAGI. V was trimmed by 7 bases and J by 0 bases, leaving 15 bases between them. This CDR3 is built from 15 residues.

In nucleotides, the CDR3 is TGTGCCAGCACCACCCAGGGATCCGGATTAAGCGAGACCCAGTACTTC. Protein: CASTTQGSGLSETQYF. The rearrangement uses TRBV7-9 and TRBJ2-5; tentative D call: TRBD1 (5 bases). The CDR3 covers 16 residues. V was pared by 7 bases and J by 5 bases, with 23 bases between. The germline V gene encodes CDR1 SEHNR and CDR2 FQNEAQ (reference sequence).